This T cell receptor (beta chain) was found in a study of T cell responses to AZD1222 COVID-19 vaccine. Study overall: Pooled in the analysis were second doses at about 4 or about 12 weeks.

With respect to this clone: Its target is unknown.

General study results and limits: Sampling captured repertoires only after the peak T cell response.

This CDR3 contains 16 residues. Germline assignment: CDR1 KGHSH and CDR2 LQKENI. V gave up 3 bases and J gave up 5 bases, with 19 bases separating them. Clones were read by immunoSEQ multiplex PCR, and TCRdb kept only the in-frame ones, dropping some. The table shows 90,000 to 150,000 clones, with about 90% occurring only once. This clonotype was obtained from an adult in good health. The specimen comprised peripheral blood, sampled on day 0 of AZD1222 vaccination. The J gene is TRBJ1-2, the V gene TRBV18; unclear D gene. This CDR3 reads CASSPDLQGKKYGYTF. The CDR3 nucleotides read TGTGCCAGCTCACCCGACCTACAAGGGAAGAAGTATGGCTACACCTTC. The full variable domain, completed using reference TRBV18 and TRBJ1-2, is NAGVMQNPRHLVRRRGQEARLRCSPMKGHSHVYWYRQLPEEGLKFMVYLQKENIIDESGMPKERFSAEFPKEGPSILRIQQVVRGDSAAYFCASSPDLQGKKYGYTFGSGTRLTVV.